A selection of T cell receptor beta chains follows, all from one sample in a study of shared clonotypes between healthy human individuals. Here immunoSEQ multiplex PCR was the method, and the copy in TCRdb shows in-frame clones only, minus some. The profile shows over a million clones, about 96% of them singletons. The sample consisted of naive CD4+ T cells sorted from blood. These receptor sequences come from a man aged 30 to 45 in good health. The CDR3 runs from the conserved cysteine through the conserved F or W. A D gene is named only where the DNA matches it firmly. A clone size is listed for some rows: how often the clone was seen (once, few, many), or a class if it is expanded.

d_gene,v_gene,j_gene,abundance,CDR3nt,CDR3aa
NA,TRBV18,TRBJ2-7,NA,TGTGCCAGCTCACCTCCGGGTAGGGGCTACGAGCAGTACTTC,CASSPPGRGYEQYF
TRBD1,TRBV2,TRBJ1-2,NA,TGTGCCAGCAGTGTGACACAGGGGTTCTATGGCTACACCTTC,CASSVTQGFYGYTF
NA,TRBV5-1,TRBJ2-1,NA,TGCGCCAGCAGCGCGGGGTGGCTAGTCGATGAGCAGTTCTTC,CASSAGWLVDEQFF
NA,TRBV7-9,TRBJ2-1,NA,TGTGCCAGCACCCCTGCCGGGGGCCACAATGAGCAGTTCTTC,CASTPAGGHNEQFF
NA,TRBV9,TRBJ1-2,NA,TGTGCCAGCAGCATTCCAGAGGGGAGCTACACCTTC,CASSIPEGSYTF
NA,TRBV2,TRBJ1-2,once,TGTGCCAGCAGTCAAGACAGTAACTATGGCTACACCTTC,CASSQDSNYGYTF
TRBD2,TRBV7-3,TRBJ2-1,once,TGTGCCAGCAGCCAGAGGAGTGGACTAGCGGGGTACAATGAGCAGTTCTTC,CASSQRSGLAGYNEQFF
NA,TRBV6-1,TRBJ2-3,NA,TGTGCCAGCAGTGAAGTGTTTGTAGGGGATACGCAGTATTTT,CASSEVFVGDTQYF
NA,TRBV6-5,TRBJ2-4,NA,TGTGCCAGCAGAAACCGGGACCTCAAAAACATTCAGTACTTC,CASRNRDLKNIQYF
NA,TRBV5-4,TRBJ2-2,NA,TGTGCCAGCAGCTTGCTTGGGGACACCGGGGAGCTGTTTTTT,CASSLLGDTGELFF
TRBD1,TRBV19,TRBJ1-5,NA,TGTGCCAGCAGACAGGGCATTCAGCCCCAGCATTTT,CASRQGIQPQHF